These 23 T cell receptor beta chains originate from one sample sequenced in a study of T cell responses to AZD1222 COVID-19 vaccine. The repertoire was sequenced with immunoSEQ multiplex PCR; TCRdb's copy has only in-frame clones and lacks some. The repertoire holds about 76,000 clones, roughly 80% seen once, with roughly 29% in the top ten. Source: peripheral blood, taken 28 days after the second dose of the MenACWY control vaccine. These receptors were taken from an adult who received the MenACWY meningococcal vaccine as a control.

The CDR3 DNA follows: TGTGCCTGGACCCCAGCGAAGAACACTGAAGCTTTCTTT. Its translation is CAWTPAKNTEAFF. This chain links TRBV30 with TRBJ1-1; D unclear. CDR1 and CDR2 (germline): GTSNPN, SVGIG (reference sequence). CDR3 size: 13 residues. The V gene lost 4 bases and the J gene lost 1 base, with 10 bases spanning the gap.

V is TRBV30 and J is TRBJ2-2; D perhaps matches TRBD1 (6 bases). The ends were cut back, 0 bases at V and 3 bases at J, with 8 bases in the middle. This CDR3 is 14 amino acids long. Germline lookup yields CDR1 GTSNPN and CDR2 SVGIG (reference sequence). As DNA, the CDR3 is TGTGCCTGGAGTGTAAGACAGGACACCGGGGAGCTGTTTTTT. Translation: CAWSVRQDTGELFF.

This chain uses TRBV12-3 or TRBV12-4 with TRBJ2-1; D may be TRBD2 (5 bases). The V gene lost 6 bases and the J gene lost 12 bases, with 15 bases spanning the gap. This CDR3 region has 12 residues. CDR3 protein: CASSTRNVGQFF. The CDR3 region has the DNA TGTGCCAGCAGCACTAGGAATGTGGGGCAGTTCTTC.

The chain combines TRBV20-1 with TRBJ2-5, with 10 positions matching TRBD2. Germline loops: CDR1 DFQATT, CDR2 SNEGSKA (reference sequence). V was clipped by 3 bases and J by 7 bases; unmatched bases: 5. The CDR3 covers 13 residues. The CDR3 here is CSASSASGGTQYF. Here the CDR3 DNA reads TGCAGTGCTAGTTCGGCTAGCGGGGGGACCCAGTACTTC.

The table lists this clone with a few counts. The CDR3 is CASSLHRRTGPNTEAFF. CDR3 bases: TGTGCCAGTAGTCTTCATAGAAGGACAGGCCCTAACACTGAAGCTTTCTTT. V gene TRBV19 combines with J gene TRBJ1-1, with 7 nucleotides matching TRBD1. The CDR3 covers 17 residues. V shed 5 bases and J 2 bases; nucleotides not matched to a gene: 14. The germline V gene encodes CDR1 LNHDA and CDR2 SQIVND (reference sequence).

This chain joins TRBV7-2 and TRBJ1-6; D not certain. V was clipped by 2 bases and J by 7 bases, with 12 bases between them. This CDR3 has 15 residues. CDR1 and CDR2 from the germline V gene are SGHTA and FQGNSA. The CDR3 DNA sequence: TGTGCCAGCAGCTTAAACGCCGCCCAAAATTCACCCCTCCACTTT. Translation: CASSLNAAQNSPLHF.

The chain uses TRBV4-2 and TRBJ2-1; 8 bases are a match to TRBD2. V was clipped by 0 bases and J by 4 bases; unmatched bases: 2. This CDR3 comprises 15 residues. In germline, CDR1 is LGHNA, CDR2 YNFKEQ. This chain's CDR3 is CASSQDRGGYNEQFF. The CDR3 region has the DNA TGTGCCAGCAGCCAAGATCGGGGGGGGTACAATGAGCAGTTCTTC.

The gene calls are TRBV7-2 and TRBJ2-5; no reliable D call. Germline V gives CDR1 SGHTA, CDR2 FQGNSA. The CDR3 has 16 residues. V lost 2 bases, J lost 4 bases, and 17 bases lay in between. The CDR3 DNA reads TGTGCCAGCAGCTTACGGAGCCCAAATGGCCGAGAGACCCAGTACTTC. Residues: CASSLRSPNGRETQYF.

The chain has TRBV19 and TRBJ1-6; TRBD1 might be the D (6 bases). This CDR3 spans 13 amino acids. V shed 6 bases and J shed 7 bases, with 10 bases lying between them. In germline, CDR1 is LNHDA, CDR2 SQIVND (reference sequence). DNA of the CDR3: TGTGCCAGTAGGGACAGTATGAATTCACCCCTCCACTTT. Its protein product is CASRDSMNSPLHF.

The chain combines TRBV4-2 with TRBJ2-1; maybe TRBD1 (6 bases). In germline, CDR1 is LGHNA, CDR2 YNFKEQ. V was trimmed by 0 bases and J by 4 bases, leaving 10 bases between them. This CDR3 spans 15 amino acids. DNA of the CDR3: TGTGCCAGCAGCCAAGAAGGGGGACCATACAATGAGCAGTTCTTC. Translation: CASSQEGGPYNEQFF.

The CDR3 loop reads CSGKLETQYF. CDR3 nucleotides: TGCAGTGGAAAACTAGAGACCCAGTACTTC. J is TRBJ2-5 and V is TRBV20-1; no definite D call. Germline V gene sequence: CDR1 DFQATT, CDR2 SNEGSKA (reference sequence). V gave up 7 bases and J gave up 4 bases, with 7 bases separating them. This CDR3 contains 10 residues.

J is TRBJ2-1 and V is TRBV11-3; 10 positions agree with TRBD2. Germline V gives CDR1 SGHNT, CDR2 YENEEA. The CDR3 has 15 residues. J gave up 3 bases and V 5 bases, and 4 bases lay outside the gene matches. CDR3 loop: CASSPGLADYNEQFF. Written as DNA, the CDR3 is TGTGCCAGCAGCCCTGGACTAGCGGACTACAATGAGCAGTTCTTC. Filled out from reference TRBV11-3 and TRBJ2-1, the complete variable domain reads EAGVVQSPRYKIIEKKQPVAFWCNPISGHNTLYWYLQNLGQGPELLIRYENEEAVDDSQLPKDRFSAERLKGVDSTLKIQPAELGDSAVYLCASSPGLADYNEQFFGPGTRLTVL.

This clone has just a few counts. This rearrangement joins TRBV7-9 to TRBJ2-7, with TRBD2 as a possible D gene (5 bases). V gave up 0 bases and J gave up 5 bases, with 8 bases separating them. CDR1 and CDR2 from the germline V gene are SEHNR and FQNEAQ (reference sequence). The CDR3 covers 13 residues. For the CDR3, the DNA is TGTGCCAGCAGCTTAGCGCGCGGGCACGAGCAGTACTTC. Translating gives CASSLARGHEQYF.

The rearrangement uses TRBV6-5 and TRBJ1-1; the D gene is possibly TRBD1 (6 bases). Germline values: CDR1 MNHEY, CDR2 SVGAGI. V was shortened by 8 bases and J by 0 bases, with 13 bases between the two germline ends. The CDR3 extends over 14 amino acids. In DNA, the CDR3 is TGTGCCAGCTGGTCGAGGGGGATGAACACTGAAGCTTTCTTT. Its protein is CASWSRGMNTEAFF.

This chain uses TRBV6-5 with TRBJ2-3; tentatively, D is TRBD1 or TRBD2 (5 bases each). This CDR3 is 14 amino acids long. Germline-derived CDR1 and CDR2 are MNHEY and SVGAGI. Trimming removed 6 bases from V and 3 bases from J, with 13 bases in between. CDR3 protein: CASRGPQRTDTQYF. In DNA form, the CDR3 reads TGTGCCAGCAGGGGGCCTCAGCGGACAGATACGCAGTATTTT.

V is TRBV2 and J is TRBJ1-6; D not certain. From germline, CDR1 is SNHLY and CDR2 FYNNEI. The CDR3 extends over 15 amino acids. The V and J ends lost 7 bases and 0 bases respectively, with 10 bases between them. The CDR3 loop is CASTFSSSYNSPLHF. The CDR3 nucleotides are TGTGCCAGCACGTTTTCTAGCTCCTATAATTCACCCCTCCACTTT. Supplemented by reference TRBV2 and TRBJ1-6, the full variable domain reads EPEVTQTPSHQVTQMGQEVILRCVPISNHLYFYWYRQILGQKVEFLVSFYNNEISEKSEIFDDQFSVERPDGSNFTLKIRSTKLEDSAMYFCASTFSSSYNSPLHFGNGTRLTVT.

CDR3 residues: CASSVEGLAGDEQYF. The CDR3 coding sequence is TGTGCCAGCAGCGTAGAGGGACTAGCGGGAGACGAGCAGTACTTC. V gene TRBV9 combines with J gene TRBJ2-7; 14 positions match TRBD2. There are 15 residues in the CDR3. The germline CDR1 and CDR2 sequences are SGDLS and YYNGEE. The V and J ends lost 0 bases and 5 bases, in that order; junction bases with no gene match: 1.

The CDR3 DNA reads as TGTGCCAGCAGCTTGGGGTGGGGCTCCTACAATGAGCAGTTCTTC. This sequence encodes CASSLGWGSYNEQFF. The chain couples TRBV7-2 to TRBJ2-1; D gene unclear. V was trimmed by 3 bases and J by 0 bases, leaving 9 bases between them. Germline V gives CDR1 SGHTA, CDR2 FQGNSA. This CDR3 is 15 amino acids long. The whole variable domain, remainder taken from reference TRBV7-2 and TRBJ2-1, is GAGVSQSPSNKVTEKGKDVELRCDPISGHTALYWYRQSLGQGLEFLIYFQGNSAPDKSGLPSDRFSAERTGGSVSTLTIQRTQQEDSAVYLCASSLGWGSYNEQFFGPGTRLTVL.

The chain uses TRBV4-2 and TRBJ1-3, with D possibly matching TRBD1 (5 bases). In germline, CDR1 is LGHNA, CDR2 YNFKEQ. The CDR3 is 20 residues long. V gave up 1 base and J gave up 2 bases, with 24 bases separating them. The CDR3 DNA reads as TGTGCCAGCAGCCAAGTGGGAGGAGCCTTTCGGGGGGGAACTGGAAACACCATATATTTT. The encoded protein is CASSQVGGAFRGGTGNTIYF.

The genes are TRBV4-1 and TRBJ2-7; a weak D match, TRBD2 (5 bases). Germline CDR1 is MGHRA and CDR2 is YSYEKL. Trimming removed 0 bases from V and 4 bases from J, with 10 bases in between. The CDR3 has 14 residues. The CDR3 loop reads CASSQDGVEYEQYF. The CDR3 DNA follows: TGCGCCAGCAGCCAAGACGGGGTAGAGTACGAGCAGTACTTC.

The chain combines TRBV7-9 with TRBJ2-2; D gene ambiguous. The CDR3 has 13 residues. V lost 3 bases to trimming and J lost 5 bases, with 7 bases between them. CDR1 is SEHNR and CDR2 is FQNEAQ in the germline V gene (reference sequence). CDR3 DNA sequence: TGTGCCAGCAGCTTCTTAAAAACCGGGGAGCTGTTTTTT. Translating it yields CASSFLKTGELFF. Variable domain in full (rest from reference TRBV7-9 and TRBJ2-2): DTGVSQNPRHKITKRGQNVTFRCDPISEHNRLYWYRQTLGQGPEFLTYFQNEAQLEKSRLLSDRFSAERPKGSFSTLEIQRTEQGDSAMYLCASSFLKTGELFFGEGSRLTVL.

This chain links TRBV28 with TRBJ1-6; TRBD1 matches at 9 bases. The CDR3 runs to 15 residues. Per germline, CDR1 MDHEN and CDR2 SYDVKM. V gave up 6 bases and J gave up 10 bases; unmatched junction bases: 10. The DNA of the CDR3 is TGTGCCAGCAGGGAGGGACAGGGTTTTTGGTCACCCCTCCACTTT. Protein: CASREGQGFWSPLHF.

The genes are TRBV5-6 and TRBJ2-1; D uncertain. V lost 4 bases and J 4 bases, leaving 6 bases between the germline ends. The CDR3 spans 12 residues. CDR1 and CDR2 (germline): SGHDT, YYEEEE. Here the CDR3 DNA reads TGTGCCAGCAGCATAGCATACAATGAGCAGTTCTTC. It codes for CASSIAYNEQFF.